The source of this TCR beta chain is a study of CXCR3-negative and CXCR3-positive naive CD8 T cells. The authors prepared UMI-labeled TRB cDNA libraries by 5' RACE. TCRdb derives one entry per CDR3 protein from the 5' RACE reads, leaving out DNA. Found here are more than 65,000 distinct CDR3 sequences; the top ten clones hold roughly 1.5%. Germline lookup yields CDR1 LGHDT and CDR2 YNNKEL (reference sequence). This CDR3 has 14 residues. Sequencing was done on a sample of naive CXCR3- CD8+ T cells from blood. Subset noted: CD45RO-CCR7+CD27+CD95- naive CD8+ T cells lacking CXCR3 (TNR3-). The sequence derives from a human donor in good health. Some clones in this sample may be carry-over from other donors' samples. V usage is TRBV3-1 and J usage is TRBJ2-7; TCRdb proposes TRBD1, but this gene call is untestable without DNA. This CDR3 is CASSQSDRTYEQYF.